Following are 13 T cell receptor beta chains from one sample sequenced in a study of long-term antiretroviral therapy in people with HIV. Investigators performed immunoSEQ version v3.0 at survey level. The repertoire was sequenced with immunoSEQ multiplex PCR; TCRdb's copy has only in-frame clones and lacks some. Of 35,000 to 40,000 clones listed, 80% are singletons. The source material was unsorted PBMCs, sampled 1.5 years after starting antiretroviral therapy. Receptors were obtained from a man younger than 35 with HIV.

V and J are TRBV6-6 and TRBJ2-7, with 10 bases aligning to TRBD1. CDR3 length equals 15 residues. V was pared by 2 bases and J by 6 bases, with 7 bases of the junction left unmatched. Germline CDR1 MNHNY, CDR2 SVGAGI (reference sequence). In DNA form, the CDR3 reads TGTGCCAGCAGTTACCCCGGGACAGGGGCATCCGAGCAGTACTTC. It specifies CASSYPGTGASEQYF.

The chain joins TRBV28 to TRBJ1-4, with D perhaps matching TRBD1 (5 bases). Between the trimmed V and J ends, which lost 6 bases and 11 bases, there was a span of 10 bases. Germline CDR1 MDHEN, CDR2 SYDVKM. The CDR3 contains 11 residues. CDR3 amino acids: CASSLGAKLFF. For the CDR3, the DNA is TGTGCCAGCAGCCTAGGGGCTAAACTGTTTTTT.

CDR3 DNA: TGTGCCAGCAGCTTAGCCTACAATGAGCAGTTCTTC. It translates to CASSLAYNEQFF. The rearrangement joins TRBV7-9 to TRBJ2-1; D gene ambiguous. There are 12 residues in the CDR3. In germline, CDR1 is SEHNR, CDR2 FQNEAQ (reference sequence). The V and J ends lost 0 bases and 3 bases respectively, with 0 bases between them.

The CDR3 nucleotides read TGTGCCAGCAGTTACCCCGGGGAGGGGGCAAATCAGCCCCAGCATTTT. The encoded protein is CASSYPGEGANQPQHF. The chain links TRBV6-6 to TRBJ1-5; 7 bases are a match to TRBD1. V dropped 2 bases and J dropped 4; count of bases not matched to a gene: 8. This CDR3 has 16 amino acids. Germline V gene sequence: CDR1 MNHNY, CDR2 SVGAGI (reference sequence).

The chain employs TRBV18 and TRBJ2-5; D might be TRBD1 or TRBD2, each matching 5 bases. The V end lost 4 bases, the J end lost 3 bases, and 12 bases lay between the germline ends. Looked up from germline, CDR1 is KGHSH and CDR2 is LQKENI. The CDR3 totals 14 residues. This chain's CDR3 is CASSQRQGEETQYF. The CDR3 DNA reads TGTGCCAGCTCACAACGCCAGGGAGAAGAGACCCAGTACTTC.

CDR3 bases: TGTGCCAGTAGTATAGGGGCTAGCGACTACAATGAGCAGTTCTTC. It translates to CASSIGASDYNEQFF. V gene TRBV19 combines with J gene TRBJ2-1; a weak D match, TRBD2 (6 bases). This CDR3 has 15 residues. Germline CDR1 reads LNHDA; CDR2 reads SQIVND (reference sequence). V lost 1 base and J lost 3, with 10 bases in between.

The CDR3 coding sequence is TGTGCCAGCAGTATCTCTAATGAAAAACTGTTTTTT. It translates to CASSISNEKLFF. V usage is TRBV28 and J usage is TRBJ1-4; D remains ambiguous. Germline CDR1 reads MDHEN; CDR2 reads SYDVKM. The CDR3 extends over 12 amino acids. With 5 bases removed from V and 3 bases from J, the gap between germline ends came to 4 bases.

This chain uses TRBV2 with TRBJ2-7, with D maybe TRBD2 (6 bases). The germline gives CDR1 SNHLY, CDR2 FYNNEI. The V and J ends lost 2 bases and 2 bases respectively, with 13 bases between them. The CDR3 is made up of 15 amino acids. Here the CDR3 reads CASSEPGDSPYEQYF. The CDR3 nucleotides read TGTGCCAGCAGTGAACCCGGGGACTCTCCCTACGAGCAGTACTTC.

This clone was picked up one time. CDR3: CASSVYGGSYNEQFF. Here the CDR3 DNA reads TGTGCCAGCAGCGTATACGGGGGGTCCTACAATGAGCAGTTCTTC. The chain employs TRBV9 and TRBJ2-1, with TRBD2 identical over 7 bases. There are 15 residues in the CDR3. Germline V lookup: CDR1 SGDLS, CDR2 YYNGEE. V was pared by 1 base and J by 1 base, with 2 bases of the junction left unmatched. Variable domain in full (rest from reference TRBV9 and TRBJ2-1): DSGVTQTPKHLITATGQRVTLRCSPRSGDLSVYWYQQSLDQGLQFLIQYYNGEERAKGNILERFSAQQFPDLHSELNLSSLELGDSALYFCASSVYGGSYNEQFFGPGTRLTVL.

The chain has TRBV27 and TRBJ2-1; 11 positions agree with TRBD1. This CDR3 comprises 16 residues. Germline values: CDR1 MNHEY, CDR2 SMNVEV (reference sequence). The junction had 10 bases not matched to a gene; V was cut back by 6 bases and J by 6 bases. The chain's CDR3 is CASRGWDRGTVNEQFF. The DNA for the CDR3 is TGTGCCAGCAGGGGATGGGACAGGGGGACCGTCAATGAGCAGTTCTTC.

The genes are TRBV4-2 and TRBJ2-5, with D tentatively TRBD1 (6 bases). CDR1 is LGHNA and CDR2 is YNFKEQ in the germline V gene. The V end was cut by 0 bases, the J end by 7 bases, with 6 bases between. This CDR3 contains 12 residues. DNA for the CDR3: TGTGCCAGCAGCCAAGAAGGGGGGACCCAGTACTTC. Its protein product is CASSQEGGTQYF.

This clone occurred a few times. V is TRBV9 and J is TRBJ2-2; TRBD2 matches at 8 bases. Germline V CDR1 and CDR2: SGDLS, YYNGEE. The CDR3 is made up of 17 amino acids. Trimming at V came to 6 bases and at J to 3 bases, leaving 13 bases not matched to a gene. CDR3 DNA sequence: TGTGCCAGCAAGGACCCTCGGGGGGGAGTGGACACCGGGGAGCTGTTTTTT. Its translation: CASKDPRGGVDTGELFF.

This chain uses TRBV6-5 with TRBJ2-7; 10 bases are a match to TRBD2. CDR1 MNHEY and CDR2 SVGAGI come from the germline V gene. The V and J ends lost 2 bases and 4 bases, in that order; junction bases with no gene match: 8. The CDR3 is 16 amino acids. CDR3 in amino acids: CASSYASGRVVYEQYF. Here the CDR3 DNA reads TGTGCCAGCAGTTACGCCAGCGGGAGGGTGGTGTACGAGCAGTACTTC.